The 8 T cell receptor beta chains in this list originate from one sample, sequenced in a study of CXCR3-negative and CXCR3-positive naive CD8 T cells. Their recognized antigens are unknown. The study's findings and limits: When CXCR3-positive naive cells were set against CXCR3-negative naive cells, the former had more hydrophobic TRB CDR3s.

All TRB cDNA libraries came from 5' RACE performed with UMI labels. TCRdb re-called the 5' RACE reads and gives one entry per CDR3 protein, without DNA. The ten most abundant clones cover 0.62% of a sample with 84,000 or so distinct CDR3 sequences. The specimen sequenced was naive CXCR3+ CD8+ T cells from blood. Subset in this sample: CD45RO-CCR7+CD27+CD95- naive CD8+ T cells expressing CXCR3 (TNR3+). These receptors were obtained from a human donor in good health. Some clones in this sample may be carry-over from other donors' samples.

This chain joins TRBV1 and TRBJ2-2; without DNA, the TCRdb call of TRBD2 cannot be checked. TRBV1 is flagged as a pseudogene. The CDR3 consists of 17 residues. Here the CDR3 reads CTSSQPGGEGNTGELFF.

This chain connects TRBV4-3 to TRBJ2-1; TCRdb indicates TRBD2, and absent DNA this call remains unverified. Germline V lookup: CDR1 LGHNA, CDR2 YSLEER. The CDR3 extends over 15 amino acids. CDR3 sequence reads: CASSPGLAEYNEQFF.

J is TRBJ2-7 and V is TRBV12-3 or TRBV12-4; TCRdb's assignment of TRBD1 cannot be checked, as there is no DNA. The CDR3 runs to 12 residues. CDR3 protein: CASMGAPGEQYF.

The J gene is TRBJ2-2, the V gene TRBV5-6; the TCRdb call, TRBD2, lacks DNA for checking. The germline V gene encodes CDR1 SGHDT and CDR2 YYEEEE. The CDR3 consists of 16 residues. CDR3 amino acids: CASSWVGARDTGELFF.

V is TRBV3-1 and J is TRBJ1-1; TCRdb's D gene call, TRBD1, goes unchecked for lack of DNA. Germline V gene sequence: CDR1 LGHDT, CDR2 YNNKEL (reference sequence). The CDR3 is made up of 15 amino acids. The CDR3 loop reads CASSQFRDRGTEAFF.

The CDR3 here is CASSTGTSGYNEQFF. The chain is built from TRBV7-6 and TRBJ2-1; TCRdb calls TRBD2, which cannot be checked without DNA. CDR3 size: 15 residues. Germline lookup yields CDR1 SGHVS and CDR2 FNYEAQ.

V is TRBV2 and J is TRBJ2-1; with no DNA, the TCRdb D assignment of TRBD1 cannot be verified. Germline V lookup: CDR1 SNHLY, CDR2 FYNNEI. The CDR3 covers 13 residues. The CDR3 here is CASSDGRGNEQFF.

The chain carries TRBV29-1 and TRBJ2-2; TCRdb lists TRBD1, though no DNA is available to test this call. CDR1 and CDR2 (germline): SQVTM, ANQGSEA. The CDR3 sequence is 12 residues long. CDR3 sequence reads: CSVIGGTGELFF.